The 27 T cell receptor beta chains below were found in one sample sequenced in a study of T cell repertoires in cytomegalovirus infection. These receptors' antigens are unknown. TCRdb itself ran the reads through MiXCR, one entry per CDR3 protein. The data show 350,000 to 400,000 distinct CDR3 sequences, nearly 35% seen once. The sequences come from cultured PBMCs, collected from culture after CMV antigen stimulation. The receptor set was obtained from a human donor in good health (CMV status not recorded). Some clones in this sample may be carry-over from other donors' samples.

This clonotype was seen only a few times. This sequence joins TRBV4-3 and TRBJ2-6; no firm D call. CDR3 length: 17 amino acids. The V gene lost 0 bases and the J gene lost 0 bases, with 9 bases spanning the gap. Germline assignment: CDR1 LGHNA and CDR2 YSLEER. CDR3 in amino acids: CASSQDLLISGANVLTF. The DNA for the CDR3 is TGCGCCAGCAGCCAAGATTTGCTGATCTCTGGGGCCAACGTCCTGACTTTC.

The rearrangement uses TRBV6-4 and TRBJ2-2; TRBD2 matches at 7 bases. CDR1 is MRHNA, CDR2 SNTAGT, per germline. V lost 6 bases and J lost 3; bases outside the gene matches: 4. The length of the CDR3 is 14 residues. The CDR3 bases are TGTGCCAGCAGGCATACTAGCGACACCGGGGAGCTGTTTTTT. Translating gives CASRHTSDTGELFF.

This clonotype was counted a few times. The V call is TRBV12-3 or TRBV12-4, the J call TRBJ2-6; D perhaps matches TRBD2 (6 bases). V lost 6 bases to trimming and J lost 12 bases, with 18 bases between them. The CDR3 consists of 14 residues. The CDR3 DNA sequence: TGTGCCAGCAGGCTGGCTCGGGACTTTAGCGTCCTGACTTTC. Amino acids: CASRLARDFSVLTF.

This clonotype was detected only a few times. The J gene is TRBJ2-1, the V gene TRBV6-4, with TRBD2 matching 11 bases. Trimming cost V 3 bases and J 3 bases; bases outside gene matches: 1. Germline CDR1 is MRHNA and CDR2 is SNTAGT. There are 15 residues in the CDR3. The CDR3 DNA sequence: TGTGCCAGCAGTGAGGGACTAGCGGACTACAATGAGCAGTTCTTC. The encoded protein is CASSEGLADYNEQFF.

The rearrangement joins TRBV5-1 to TRBJ2-3; 13 nucleotides agree with TRBD2. This CDR3 has 17 amino acids. Germline CDR1 reads SGHRS; CDR2 reads YFSETQ. The V gene end was trimmed by 4 bases and the J gene end by 1 base; junction bases not matched to a gene: 6. The CDR3 loop reads CASSTRTSGSGTDTQYF. The CDR3 bases are TGCGCCAGCAGCACCAGGACTAGCGGGAGTGGCACAGATACGCAGTATTTT. Full variable domain (missing parts from reference TRBV5-1 and TRBJ2-3): KAGVTQTPRYLIKTRGQQVTLSCSPISGHRSVSWYQQTPGQGLQFLFEYFSETQRNKGNFPGRFSGRQFSNSRSEMNVSTLELGDSALYLCASSTRTSGSGTDTQYFGPGTRLTVL.

The genes are TRBV24-1 and TRBJ2-7, with D maybe TRBD2 (5 bases). The CDR3 has 20 amino acids. Looked up from germline, CDR1 is KGHDR and CDR2 is SFDVKD. V gave up 9 bases and J gave up 1 base, with 33 bases separating them. The CDR3 DNA reads as TGTGCCACCGGAAAATATCCCAGTTTCTGGAGTCGGGATAGTTCCTACGAGCAGTACGTC. Its translation is CATGKYPSFWSRDSSYEQYV.

This clonotype was detected a few times. This chain connects TRBV6-2 or TRBV6-3 to TRBJ2-3, with 8 bases lining up with TRBD2. Trimming cost V 5 bases and J 6 bases; bases outside gene matches: 7. The CDR3 has 14 residues. Germline CDR1 is MNHEY and CDR2 is SVGEGT. CDR3 DNA sequence: TGTGCCAGCAGTAAGAGCGGGAGTGTGGATACGCAGTATTTT. Translating it yields CASSKSGSVDTQYF.

This CDR3 is CASSLVGRRYEQYF. The CDR3 DNA reads TGTGCCAGCAGCTTAGTAGGACGGAGATACGAGCAGTACTTC. This chain links TRBV11-2 with TRBJ2-7; no reliable D call. Germline CDR1 is SGHAT and CDR2 is FQNNGV. Trimming cost V 1 base and J 4 bases, with 11 bases left between them. This CDR3 has 14 residues.

The CDR3 protein is CASTLVWGPNLGYTF. The CDR3 DNA reads as TGTGCCAGTACTCTCGTGTGGGGCCCGAATTTAGGCTACACCTTC. The V gene is TRBV19, the J gene TRBJ1-2; D might be TRBD1 (5 bases). Germline-derived CDR1 and CDR2 are LNHDA and SQIVND (reference sequence). Trimming took off 7 bases at V and 8 bases at J, with 23 bases between the two ends. The length of the CDR3 is 15 residues.

The chain employs TRBV6-2 or TRBV6-3 and TRBJ2-1; TRBD2 matches at 11 bases. Germline V gives CDR1 MNHEY, CDR2 SVGEGT. With 5 bases clipped from V and 6 bases from J, the junction kept 6 bases outside the gene matches. The CDR3 is 15 residues long. The CDR3: CASSPLAGVFNEQFF. Here the CDR3 DNA reads TGTGCCAGCAGTCCACTAGCGGGAGTGTTCAATGAGCAGTTCTTC.

A few counts support this clonotype. The chain uses TRBV27 and TRBJ2-1; 8 bases agree with TRBD2. This CDR3 contains 13 residues. Germline lookup yields CDR1 MNHEY and CDR2 SMNVEV (reference sequence). V was clipped by 10 bases and J by 5 bases; unmatched bases: 7. Here the CDR3 DNA reads TGTGCCACGTCACCACTAGCGGACAATGAGCAGTTCTTC. Residues: CATSPLADNEQFF.

This clonotype was counted between two and nine times. The chain has TRBV19 and TRBJ2-4; possible D gene TRBD1, 6 bases. V lost 11 bases, J lost 8 bases, and 13 bases lay in between. CDR3 length: 11 residues. Germline assignment: CDR1 LNHDA and CDR2 SQIVND (reference sequence). The CDR3 spells CAVGTTDIQYF. The CDR3 DNA reads as TGTGCCGTGGGGACAACGGACATTCAGTACTTC.

This clonotype was observed a few times. The CDR3 here is CSASTWDRGRRQFF. The CDR3 region has the DNA TGCAGTGCTAGCACTTGGGACAGGGGGCGCCGGCAGTTCTTC. The chain recombines TRBV20-1 with TRBJ2-1, with TRBD1 matching 12 bases. The germline gives CDR1 DFQATT, CDR2 SNEGSKA (reference sequence). There are 14 residues in the CDR3. Trimming removed 3 bases from V and 12 bases from J; junction bases left unmatched: 9.

This clonotype was detected only a few times. The gene calls are TRBV19 and TRBJ2-1; TRBD1 matches at 7 bases. Germline V lookup: CDR1 LNHDA, CDR2 SQIVND (reference sequence). This CDR3 contains 15 residues. The junction had 6 bases not matched to a gene; V was cut back by 4 bases and J by 3 bases. CDR3 DNA sequence: TGTGCCAGTAGTAGAACCGGGACAGACTACAATGAGCAGTTCTTC. Translation: CASSRTGTDYNEQFF. Full variable domain (outside the CDR3, taken from reference TRBV19 and TRBJ2-1): DGGITQSPKYLFRKEGQNVTLSCEQNLNHDAMYWYRQDPGQGLRLIYYSQIVNDFQKGDIAEGYSVSREKKESFPLTVTSAQKNPTAFYLCASSRTGTDYNEQFFGPGTRLTVL.

This clonotype was detected only a few times. V gene TRBV7-8 combines with J gene TRBJ1-5; D unclear. CDR3 length: 14 residues. Per germline, CDR1 SGHVS and CDR2 FQNEAQ. Trimming removed 5 bases at V and 2 bases at J, with 10 bases between. CDR3: CASSPGLRNQPQHF. The CDR3 region has the DNA TGTGCCAGCAGCCCAGGACTCCGCAATCAGCCCCAGCATTTT.

This clonotype was detected only once. The chain joins TRBV5-1 to TRBJ2-5; D is ambiguous. Germline V gene sequence: CDR1 SGHRS, CDR2 YFSETQ. Between the trimmed V and J ends, which lost 0 bases and 0 bases, there was a span of 9 bases. This CDR3 has 15 residues. The DNA for the CDR3 is TGCGCCAGCAGCTTGGGGACGTACGACCAAGAGACCCAGTACTTC. Amino acid sequence: CASSLGTYDQETQYF.

The sample holds a few counts of this clonotype. The V call is TRBV7-9, the J call TRBJ2-1; no reliable D call. V was clipped by 1 base and J by 10 bases, with 11 bases between them. The CDR3 consists of 13 residues. Germline V gene lookup returns CDR1 SEHNR and CDR2 FQNEAQ (reference sequence). The CDR3: CASSLVRPDEQFF. The CDR3 DNA sequence: TGTGCCAGCAGCTTAGTCCGCCCCGACGAGCAGTTCTTC. Full variable domain (missing parts from reference TRBV7-9 and TRBJ2-1): DTGVSQNPRHKITKRGQNVTFRCDPISEHNRLYWYRQTLGQGPEFLTYFQNEAQLEKSRLLSDRFSAERPKGSFSTLEIQRTEQGDSAMYLCASSLVRPDEQFFGPGTRLTVL.

This chain joins TRBV7-8 and TRBJ2-5, with no clear D. The V and J ends lost 3 bases and 5 bases respectively, with 13 bases between them. The CDR3 spans 14 residues. Germline-derived CDR1 and CDR2 are SGHVS and FQNEAQ. The CDR3 spells CASSFERVGETQYF. CDR3 DNA sequence: TGTGCCAGCAGCTTTGAAAGGGTTGGGGAGACCCAGTACTTC.

This chain links TRBV7-2 with TRBJ1-2; D gene uncertain. The CDR3 totals 15 residues. Germline CDR1 and CDR2: SGHTA and FQGNSA. V lost 0 bases, J lost 3 bases, and 11 bases lay in between. The CDR3 sequence: CASSLASDFYYGYTF. Here the CDR3 DNA reads TGTGCCAGCAGCTTAGCCTCGGACTTTTACTATGGCTACACCTTC.

Concerning this clonotype itself: One end of the junction varies from germline; a read error may be responsible. This sequence joins TRBV27 and TRBJ1-2; D gene uncertain. CDR1 MNHEY and CDR2 SMNVEV come from the germline V gene (reference sequence). This CDR3 is built from 13 residues. Here the CDR3 reads CASSLIVGEESFF. The CDR3 DNA sequence: TGTGCCAGCAGTTTAATAGTCGGGGAAGAATCGTTCTTC.

This CDR3 reads CASSFSGRGTEAFF. CDR3 bases: TGTGCCAGCAGTTTTTCAGGCCGGGGGACTGAAGCTTTCTTT. The rearrangement joins TRBV28 to TRBJ1-1, with D maybe TRBD1 (5 bases). Germline V CDR1 and CDR2: MDHEN, SYDVKM. The CDR3 covers 14 residues. Deletions cut 3 bases from V and 5 bases from J, with 13 bases between.

This clonotype was detected a few times. The rearrangement uses TRBV7-2 and TRBJ1-2, with 12 bases matching TRBD1. Germline loops: CDR1 SGHTA, CDR2 FQGNSA. V was pared by 1 base and J by 8 bases, with 5 bases of the junction left unmatched. This CDR3 is 15 amino acids long. Here the CDR3 reads CASSLVGQGARGYTF. The CDR3 nucleotides are TGTGCCAGCAGCTTAGTGGGACAGGGGGCTCGGGGCTACACCTTC.

At least ten counts were recorded for this clonotype. The chain couples TRBV11-2 to TRBJ1-6; a weak D match, TRBD1 (6 bases). Germline CDR1 is SGHAT and CDR2 is FQNNGV. V gave up 3 bases and J gave up 0 bases, with 9 bases separating them. The CDR3 consists of 16 residues. CDR3 sequence (DNA): TGTGCCAGCAGCTTGGGACAAAACTCCTATAATTCACCCCTCCACTTT. This codes for CASSLGQNSYNSPLHF.

V and J are TRBV4-1 and TRBJ2-7; D is unresolved. The ends were cut back, 1 base at V and 6 bases at J, with 7 bases in the middle. The CDR3 consists of 12 residues. The V gene's germline CDR1 is MGHRA and CDR2 YSYEKL. The CDR3 region has the DNA TGCGCCAGCAGCCAAGGTGAGATCGAGCAGTACTTC. This translates into CASSQGEIEQYF.

The chain links TRBV7-4 to TRBJ2-1; TRBD2 matches at 9 bases. Germline CDR1 and CDR2: SGHVT and SQSDAQ. The CDR3 is 17 amino acids. The V gene end was trimmed by 2 bases and the J gene end by 8 bases; junction bases not matched to a gene: 13. CDR3 DNA: TGTGCCAGCAGCTTATCGCCAGGCGGGAGGGCCATGGATGAGCAGTTCTTC. Protein product: CASSLSPGGRAMDEQFF.

The chain is built from TRBV7-2 and TRBJ2-2, with TRBD1 identical over 8 bases. The germline V gene has CDR1 SGHTA and CDR2 FQGNSA. The CDR3 covers 17 residues. With 5 bases clipped from V and 1 base from J, the junction kept 9 bases outside the gene matches. The CDR3 region is CASSPQRGTGNTGELFF. In DNA, the CDR3 is TGTGCCAGCAGCCCTCAACGGGGGACAGGGAACACCGGGGAGCTGTTTTTT.

This clonotype came up a few times. This rearrangement joins TRBV7-6 to TRBJ2-7; TRBD1 aligns across 9 bases. Germline V gene sequence: CDR1 SGHVS, CDR2 FNYEAQ. This CDR3 is built from 15 residues. Losses at the gene ends were 5 bases for V and 3 bases for J; bases not matched to a gene: 8. CDR3 bases: TGTGCCAGCAGCGAGGGACAGGGTAACATCTACGAGCAGTACTTC. It specifies CASSEGQGNIYEQYF.